This T cell receptor (beta chain) was recovered during a study of blood T cells in healthy people across ages. Next came a second PCR, run for about 6 to 11 cycles, which used a sample-barcoded 5' primer along with a J-beta primer mix. Sequencing yielded, for each sample, at least 2.5 million paired-end reads carrying CDR3. TCRdb re-called the 5' RACE reads through MiXCR, storing one row per CDR3 protein. The sample consists of 800,000 to 950,000 distinct CDR3 sequences, 25% to 30% of them appearing once. The CDR3 totals 15 residues. The germline gives CDR1 SGHRS, CDR2 YFSETQ. J gave up 4 bases and V 1 base, and 5 bases lay outside the gene matches. For this clonotype: The antigen remains unidentified.

Findings and caveats of the study: The long-lived group displayed more naive CD4+ cells, plus higher diversity, than the aged donors did.

These records were also assigned to another study, of T cells of mothers and their children. In that study: For the second PCR, the M1S primer put in sample barcodes and 2-4 random nucleotides. Each mother yielded more than 9.5 million TCR beta CDR3 reads. Each child yielded 2.5 million to 3 million reads.

The genes are TRBV5-1 and TRBJ2-7; 10 bases line up with TRBD2. This receptor was taken from a woman aged 35 to 49 in good health. Sequenced material: blood. In nucleotides, the CDR3 is TGCGCCAGCAGCTTGTTTACTAGCGGGGATTACGAGCAGTACTTC. It codes for CASSLFTSGDYEQYF.